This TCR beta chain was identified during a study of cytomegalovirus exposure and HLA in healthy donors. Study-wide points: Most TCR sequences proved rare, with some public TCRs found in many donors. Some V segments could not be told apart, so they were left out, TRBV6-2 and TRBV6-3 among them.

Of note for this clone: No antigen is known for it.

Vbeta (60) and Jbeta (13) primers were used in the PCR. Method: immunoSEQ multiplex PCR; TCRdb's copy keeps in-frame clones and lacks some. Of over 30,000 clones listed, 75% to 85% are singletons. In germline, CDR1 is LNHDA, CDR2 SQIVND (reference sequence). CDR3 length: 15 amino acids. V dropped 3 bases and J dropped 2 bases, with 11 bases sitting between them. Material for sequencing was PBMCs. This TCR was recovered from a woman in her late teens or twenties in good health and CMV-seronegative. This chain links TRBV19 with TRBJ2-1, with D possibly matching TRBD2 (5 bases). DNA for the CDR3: TGTGCCAGTAGTATCACGGGGTTAACCTACAATGAGCAGTTCTTC. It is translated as CASSITGLTYNEQFF. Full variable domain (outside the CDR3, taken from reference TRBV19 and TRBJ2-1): DGGITQSPKYLFRKEGQNVTLSCEQNLNHDAMYWYRQDPGQGLRLIYYSQIVNDFQKGDIAEGYSVSREKKESFPLTVTSAQKNPTAFYLCASSITGLTYNEQFFGPGTRLTVL.